A single sample gave rise to the 17 T cell receptor beta chains below, sequenced in a study of blood T cell dynamics during melanoma immunotherapy. Stated time point: week 3, after first cycle of checkpoint inhibitor. The data were produced by immunoSEQ multiplex PCR, yet TCRdb's version contains in-frame clones alone and is incomplete. The sample gives 4,000 to 4,500 clones, 70% to 90% of which show up once; less than 4.5% is in the top ten. This material consisted of blood, taken from a patient treated with checkpoint blockade. The receptors originated from a human donor with melanoma.

This CDR3 is CASSAPQGPEQFF. Here the CDR3 DNA reads TGTGCCAGCAGTGCCCCGCAGGGCCCTGAGCAGTTCTTC. The rearrangement links TRBV6-1 to TRBJ2-1, with D perhaps TRBD1 (5 bases). V lost 4 bases and J lost 9, with 13 bases in between. The length of the CDR3 is 13 residues. Per the germline V gene, CDR1 is MNHNS and CDR2 is SASEGT.

The V gene is TRBV7-3, the J gene TRBJ2-7; possible D gene TRBD2, 7 bases. The V and J ends lost 4 bases and 7 bases respectively, with 17 bases between them. The CDR3 is 14 amino acids. Germline V gene sequence: CDR1 SGHTA, CDR2 FQGTGA. The CDR3: CASSSAGAGEEQYF. CDR3 coding DNA: TGTGCCAGCAGCTCCGCGGGGGCTGGGGAGGAGCAGTACTTC. Based on the CDR3 plus reference TRBV7-3 and TRBJ2-7, the full variable domain is GAGVSQTPSNKVTEKGKYVELRCDPISGHTALYWYRQSLGQGPEFLIYFQGTGAADDSGLPNDRFFAVRPEGSVSTLKIQRTERGDSAVYLCASSSAGAGEEQYFGPGTRLTVT.

With respect to this clone: A junction end diverges from the germline sequence, so it may reflect a read error. The chain is built from TRBV5-1 and TRBJ2-2; D might be TRBD1 (7 bases). Germline V gene lookup returns CDR1 SGHRS and CDR2 YFSETQ. The CDR3 runs to 15 residues. Here the CDR3 reads CASTLMSGGTGELFF. The CDR3 DNA reads as TGCGCCAGCACCTTGATGTCAGGGGGGACCGGGGAGCTGTTTTTT.

This chain uses TRBV27 with TRBJ1-1, with D tentatively TRBD1 (5 bases). This CDR3 has 14 residues. The V gene's germline CDR1 is MNHEY and CDR2 SMNVEV (reference sequence). The V end lost 2 bases, the J end lost 3 bases, and 10 bases lay between the germline ends. As DNA, the CDR3 is TGTGCCAGCAGTTTACGACCAGGGTACACTGAAGCTTTCTTT. Its protein is CASSLRPGYTEAFF.

The chain employs TRBV19 and TRBJ1-6; D is perhaps TRBD1 (6 bases). From germline, CDR1 is LNHDA and CDR2 SQIVND (reference sequence). This CDR3 contains 15 residues. V was pared by 6 bases and J by 7 bases, with 16 bases between. This CDR3 is CASSNNWGGNSPLHF. In DNA, the CDR3 is TGTGCCAGTAGCAACAATTGGGGGGGCAATTCACCCCTCCACTTT.

The CDR3 spells CASSFKGTGDLSTDTQYF. For the CDR3, the DNA is TGTGCCAGCAGCTTTAAGGGGACAGGTGATCTTTCCACAGATACGCAGTATTTT. This rearrangement joins TRBV7-2 to TRBJ2-3, with 8 bases that match TRBD1. Trimming took 3 bases from V and 2 from J; bases not matched to a gene: 13. The germline V gene encodes CDR1 SGHTA and CDR2 FQGNSA. The CDR3 has 18 amino acids.

This CDR3 is CASSPTLTPADEQFF. Here the CDR3 DNA reads TGTGCCAGCAGCCCGACCCTGACCCCCGCGGATGAGCAGTTCTTC. This rearrangement joins TRBV7-6 to TRBJ2-1; D is ambiguous. Germline values: CDR1 SGHVS, CDR2 FNYEAQ. V was clipped by 5 bases and J by 8 bases, with 19 bases between them. The CDR3 is made up of 15 amino acids.

The chain couples TRBV9 to TRBJ2-1; D is ambiguous. The CDR3 has 14 residues. In germline, CDR1 is SGDLS, CDR2 YYNGEE. V was shortened by 0 bases and J by 4 bases, with 8 bases between the two germline ends. Here the CDR3 reads CASSVVNSYNEQFF. The CDR3 bases are TGTGCCAGCAGCGTAGTAAACAGTTACAATGAGCAGTTCTTC.

This clone was counted once. The chain carries TRBV4-3 and TRBJ2-7, with D tentatively TRBD2 (7 bases). The V gene's germline CDR1 is LGHNA and CDR2 YSLEER. The CDR3 is made up of 19 amino acids. Trimming took 2 bases from V and 0 from J, leaving 23 bases between them. This chain's CDR3 is CASSQTGPRGASSSYEQYF. Here the CDR3 DNA reads TGCGCCAGCAGCCAAACCGGCCCCCGGGGGGCCTCAAGCTCCTACGAGCAGTACTTC.

This chain joins TRBV6-1 and TRBJ1-5; D is unclear. There are 13 residues in the CDR3. V lost 0 bases, J lost 7 bases, and 7 bases lay in between. In germline, CDR1 is MNHNS, CDR2 SASEGT. The CDR3 loop reads CASSEAGGQPQHF. CDR3 coding DNA: TGTGCCAGCAGTGAAGCTGGAGGGCAGCCCCAGCATTTT.

V gene TRBV6-6 combines with J gene TRBJ2-2; 12 positions agree with TRBD2. Germline values: CDR1 MNHNY, CDR2 SVGAGI (reference sequence). The CDR3 totals 15 residues. The trim removed 5 bases at V and 4 bases at J, leaving 2 bases unmatched. The CDR3 spells CASSLAGGSTGELFF. The DNA of the CDR3 is TGTGCCAGCAGTCTAGCGGGAGGGAGCACCGGGGAGCTGTTTTTT.

This clone was recorded a few times. The rearrangement uses TRBV30 and TRBJ1-1; D ambiguous. Germline V gene lookup returns CDR1 GTSNPN and CDR2 SVGIG (reference sequence). The CDR3 has 13 residues. V gave up 2 bases and J gave up 1 base, with 8 bases separating them. CDR3 residues: CAWSPGTNTEAFF. CDR3 bases: TGTGCCTGGAGTCCCGGAACGAACACTGAAGCTTTCTTT.

This sequence joins TRBV28 and TRBJ1-2, with D uncertain. Germline CDR1 and CDR2: MDHEN and SYDVKM. This CDR3 comprises 12 residues. The germline V and J ends were trimmed by 5 bases and 6 bases, with 10 bases remaining between them. DNA of the CDR3: TGTGCCAGCAGTCCATATAGAGATGGCTACACCTTC. It translates to CASSPYRDGYTF.

This clone has only one observation. The rearrangement joins TRBV30 to TRBJ2-7, with TRBD2 as a possible D gene (6 bases). Trimming took off 5 bases at V and 6 bases at J, with 14 bases between the two ends. Germline values: CDR1 GTSNPN, CDR2 SVGIG (reference sequence). This CDR3 has 12 amino acids. DNA for the CDR3: TGTGCCTGGCGCCTCTCTAGCGTCGAGCAGTACTTC. It is translated as CAWRLSSVEQYF. The whole variable domain, remainder taken from reference TRBV30 and TRBJ2-7, is SQTIHQWPATLVQPVGSPLSLECTVEGTSNPNLYWYRQAAGRGLQLLFYSVGIGQISSEVPQNLSASRPQDRQFILSSKKLLLSDSGFYLCAWRLSSVEQYFGPGTRLTVT.

The rearrangement joins TRBV10-3 to TRBJ2-5; TRBD1 matches 8 bases. The V gene's germline CDR1 is ENHRY and CDR2 SYGVKD. Trimming took 7 bases from V and 2 from J; bases not matched to a gene: 9. This CDR3 contains 15 residues. The CDR3 loop is CAINPGQGAQETQYF. As DNA, the CDR3 is TGTGCCATCAATCCCGGACAGGGAGCACAAGAGACCCAGTACTTC.

The chain joins TRBV29-1 to TRBJ1-5, with D perhaps TRBD1 (5 bases). CDR3 length: 13 amino acids. Germline loops: CDR1 SQVTM, CDR2 ANQGSEA. V was cut by 6 bases and J by 1 base, with 10 bases left in between. The CDR3 protein is CSVSGKSNQPQHF. CDR3 DNA: TGCAGCGTCTCAGGGAAGAGCAATCAGCCCCAGCATTTT.

This chain connects TRBV5-4 to TRBJ2-1; tentative D call: TRBD2 (5 bases). The CDR3 is 16 amino acids. Germline CDR1 is SGHNT and CDR2 is YYREEE (reference sequence). The germline V and J ends were trimmed by 1 base and 6 bases, with 17 bases remaining between them. The CDR3 nucleotides are TGTGCCAGCAGCTTGCCGAGACTAAGGTCGGTCAATGAGCAGTTCTTC. The encoded protein is CASSLPRLRSVNEQFF.